This T cell receptor beta chain is drawn from a study of cytomegalovirus exposure and HLA in healthy donors. Overall study results and limits: Among the sequence variants, a highly shared cluster was likely an artifact of sequencing.

The primer mix had 60 Vbeta and 13 Jbeta primers. In the study's own analysis: There were around 77 million unique TCR beta chains by a later count, and 10 million to 12 million of them were shared. Sequencing was performed with immunoSEQ multiplex PCR; in TCRdb, only in-frame clones are kept and a portion is missing. V and J calls and clone size are given by that table; D and trimming were obtained from the DNA. The sample shows 150,000 to 200,000 clones, roughly 90% of them seen only once. Points on this clone: No antigen is known for it.

The CDR3 is made up of 14 amino acids. Trimming left V 6 bases short and J 0 bases short, with 13 bases between. Germline V gene sequence: CDR1 SQVTM, CDR2 ANQGSEA. Sequences were obtained from PBMCs. The gene calls are TRBV29-1 and TRBJ2-3; perhaps TRBD2 as D (5 bases). The receptor's source is a girl under three years old in good health and CMV-seronegative. This chain's CDR3 is CSVATRASTDTQYF. The CDR3 DNA sequence: TGCAGCGTGGCTACTAGGGCTAGCACAGATACGCAGTATTTT.